These 27 T cell receptor beta chains share one sample of origin, sequenced in a study of cytomegalovirus exposure and HLA in healthy donors. The PCR employed 60 Vbeta primers together with 13 Jbeta primers. Sequencing was performed with immunoSEQ multiplex PCR; in TCRdb, only in-frame clones are kept and a portion is missing. The data contain about 150,000 clones, 79% of them seen just once; the ten biggest clones take up 3.5%. What was sequenced was PBMCs. The receptors were gathered from a human donor in good health.

The J gene is TRBJ2-7, the V gene TRBV5-1; D may be TRBD2 (6 bases). Germline CDR1 and CDR2: SGHRS and YFSETQ. Trimming shortened V by 4 bases and J by 6 bases, and 23 bases separated the two germline ends. The CDR3 sequence is 16 residues long. The CDR3 sequence: CASSVVTLGGGGEQYF. DNA for the CDR3: TGCGCCAGCAGCGTTGTTACTTTGGGAGGAGGCGGCGAGCAGTACTTC.

V gene TRBV14 combines with J gene TRBJ1-1, with TRBD1 matching over 7 bases. The CDR3 totals 14 residues. V gave up 4 bases and J gave up 0 bases; unmatched junction bases: 2. CDR1 SGHDN and CDR2 FVKESK come from the germline V gene. CDR3 in DNA: TGTGCCAGCAGCCGGGGACAGTTGAACACTGAAGCTTTCTTT. Its translation is CASSRGQLNTEAFF.

The gene calls are TRBV10-3 and TRBJ1-1; 8 bases are a match to TRBD1. The CDR3 is 15 amino acids. Germline CDR1 and CDR2: ENHRY and SYGVKD. V dropped 5 bases and J dropped 4; count of bases not matched to a gene: 9. CDR3 sequence reads: CAISRDRSAGTEAFF. The DNA for the CDR3 is TGTGCCATCAGTAGGGACAGGTCTGCGGGCACTGAAGCTTTCTTT.

The chain uses TRBV6-5 and TRBJ1-5; D ambiguous. Germline-derived CDR1 and CDR2 are MNHEY and SVGAGI. This CDR3 comprises 14 residues. V gave up 0 bases and J gave up 4 bases, with 7 bases separating them. The CDR3 here is CASSYSRLNQPQHF. The DNA for the CDR3 is TGTGCCAGCAGTTACTCACGTCTAAATCAGCCCCAGCATTTT.

The chain combines TRBV30 with TRBJ2-1; D possibly corresponds to TRBD2 (7 bases). CDR3 size: 14 residues. The germline V gene has CDR1 GTSNPN and CDR2 SVGIG (reference sequence). Trimming removed 3 bases from V and 4 bases from J, with 13 bases in between. The CDR3 DNA reads as TGTGCCTGGAGCGGGGCGGGGGCGTACAATGAGCAGTTCTTC. Its translation: CAWSGAGAYNEQFF.

V is TRBV6-6 and J is TRBJ1-1, with 8 bases that match TRBD1. This CDR3 has 15 residues. Germline values: CDR1 MNHNY, CDR2 SVGAGI (reference sequence). Unmatched junction bases numbered 10, after V lost 5 bases and J lost 5 bases. CDR3 DNA: TGTGCCAGCAGTGATCCCGCCGGACAGGGAACTGAAGCTTTCTTT. Encoded protein: CASSDPAGQGTEAFF.

The V call is TRBV15, the J call TRBJ2-7, with no clear D. Deletions cut 5 bases from V and 7 bases from J, with 18 bases between. The CDR3 is made up of 14 amino acids. CDR1 LNHNV and CDR2 YYDKDF come from the germline V gene (reference sequence). CDR3 nucleotides: TGTGCCACCAGCTTCGGGTTCCCCCCTGGGGAGCAGTACTTC. Amino acids: CATSFGFPPGEQYF. Variable domain in full (rest from reference TRBV15 and TRBJ2-7): DAMVIQNPRYQVTQFGKPVTLSCSQTLNHNVMYWYQQKSSQAPKLLFHYYDKDFNNEADTPDNFQSRRPNTSFCFLDIRSPGLGDTAMYLCATSFGFPPGEQYFGPGTRLTVT.

The chain uses TRBV6-6 and TRBJ2-3, with D maybe TRBD2 (7 bases). CDR3 length: 15 residues. Germline CDR1 is MNHNY and CDR2 is SVGAGI (reference sequence). Trimming removed 2 bases at V and 2 bases at J, with 11 bases between. CDR3 amino acids: CASSYPGGPTDTQYF. For the CDR3, the DNA is TGTGCCAGCAGTTACCCGGGGGGCCCCACAGATACGCAGTATTTT.

This clone turned up a few times. The chain couples TRBV7-8 to TRBJ2-2; no reliable D call. CDR3 size: 15 residues. Germline CDR1 reads SGHVS; CDR2 reads FQNEAQ. V shed 2 bases and J shed 1 base, with 8 bases lying between them. CDR3 in DNA: TGTGCCAGCAGCTTAAATCGGAGGAACACCGGGGAGCTGTTTTTT. Translating gives CASSLNRRNTGELFF. The full variable domain, completed using reference TRBV7-8 and TRBJ2-2, is GAGVSQSPRYKVAKRGQDVALRCDPISGHVSLFWYQQALGQGPEFLTYFQNEAQLDKSGLPSDRFFAERPEGSVSTLKIQRTQQEDSAVYLCASSLNRRNTGELFFGEGSRLTVL.

This clone appeared a few times. V and J are TRBV9 and TRBJ2-5; perhaps TRBD1 as D (5 bases). The CDR3 runs to 14 residues. The germline V gene has CDR1 SGDLS and CDR2 YYNGEE. V was trimmed by 0 bases and J by 5 bases, leaving 11 bases between them. The CDR3 loop reads CASSVGWGFETQYF. As DNA, the CDR3 is TGTGCCAGCAGCGTAGGATGGGGCTTCGAGACCCAGTACTTC.

This clone was seen more than once but under ten times. The gene calls are TRBV6-5 and TRBJ2-1; tentative D call: TRBD1 (6 bases). The germline V gene has CDR1 MNHEY and CDR2 SVGAGI. The V and J ends lost 2 bases and 5 bases respectively, with 13 bases between them. This CDR3 has 15 residues. For the CDR3, the DNA is TGTGCCAGCAGTTACACCGAGGACAGTCACAATGAGCAGTTCTTC. Translating it yields CASSYTEDSHNEQFF.

CDR3 sequence: CASSYDRVRGYTF. CDR3 nucleotides: TGTGCCAGCAGTTACGACAGGGTGCGTGGCTACACCTTC. The rearrangement joins TRBV6-5 to TRBJ1-2; 7 nucleotides align to TRBD1. The CDR3 runs to 13 residues. Germline V gives CDR1 MNHEY, CDR2 SVGAGI. The V segment lost 2 bases and the J segment 7 bases; nucleotides outside the gene matches: 4.

The rearrangement uses TRBV11-3 and TRBJ2-1, with TRBD2 identical over 10 bases. CDR1 SGHNT and CDR2 YENEEA come from the germline V gene. Trimming removed 4 bases from V and 0 bases from J; junction bases left unmatched: 6. CDR3 size: 17 residues. The CDR3 reads CASSSTGLAFSYNEQFF. CDR3 coding DNA: TGTGCCAGCAGCTCCACGGGACTAGCGTTCTCCTACAATGAGCAGTTCTTC.

This chain links TRBV5-4 with TRBJ1-2, with D unclear. Germline-derived CDR1 and CDR2 are SGHNT and YYREEE (reference sequence). V was shortened by 4 bases and J by 7 bases, with 20 bases between the two germline ends. The CDR3 runs 15 residues. CDR3 in amino acids: CASSLTVPRGFGYTF. The DNA for the CDR3 is TGTGCCAGCAGCCTAACAGTCCCACGGGGTTTTGGCTACACCTTC.

The J gene is TRBJ1-5, the V gene TRBV2; TRBD1 might be the D (6 bases). The CDR3 has 16 amino acids. Trimming removed 4 bases at V and 8 bases at J, with 21 bases between. Germline V gives CDR1 SNHLY, CDR2 FYNNEI. The CDR3 DNA follows: TGTGCCAGCAGTGTAAGTCCACAGGGTGGGCAGGAGCCCCAGCATTTT. It codes for CASSVSPQGGQEPQHF.

CDR3 loop: CAVGTGGYGYTF. CDR3 sequence (DNA): TGTGCCGTAGGGACAGGGGGCTATGGCTACACCTTC. The chain links TRBV10-3 to TRBJ1-2; 11 bases fit TRBD1. Per germline, CDR1 ENHRY and CDR2 SYGVKD. The V segment lost 11 bases and the J segment 4 bases; nucleotides outside the gene matches: 3. The CDR3 contains 12 residues.

The chain carries TRBV5-6 and TRBJ1-6; a weak D match, TRBD1 (6 bases). The CDR3 covers 16 residues. V gave up 4 bases and J gave up 6 bases, with 17 bases separating them. Germline V gene lookup returns CDR1 SGHDT and CDR2 YYEEEE. Here the CDR3 DNA reads TGTGCCAGCAGCCGCCACGGACAGAGTGTTAATTCACCCCTCCACTTT. Translated: CASSRHGQSVNSPLHF.

CDR3 coding DNA: TGTGCCATCAGTGAGCCCAAAGCGGGAGGATCCTACAATGAGCAGTTCTTC. It specifies CAISEPKAGGSYNEQFF. The rearrangement joins TRBV10-3 to TRBJ2-1; 9 bases agree with TRBD2. Germline V CDR1 and CDR2: ENHRY, SYGVKD. The CDR3 consists of 17 residues. Trimming removed 2 bases from V and 1 base from J; junction bases left unmatched: 6.

The J gene is TRBJ2-1, the V gene TRBV11-2, with 7 bases aligning to TRBD2. With V trimmed by 5 bases and J by 2 bases, 12 bases remained unmatched. CDR3 size: 17 residues. Looked up from germline, CDR1 is SGHAT and CDR2 is FQNNGV. The CDR3 bases are TGTGCCAGCAGCCCGGAAACACTAGCGAAAACCTACAATGAGCAGTTCTTC. Residues: CASSPETLAKTYNEQFF.

The chain is built from TRBV10-3 and TRBJ2-7; perhaps TRBD1 as D (5 bases). Germline V CDR1 and CDR2: ENHRY, SYGVKD. V was pared by 9 bases and J by 4 bases, with 16 bases between. The CDR3 is 13 amino acids. The CDR3 coding sequence is TGTGCCATAAAGGGGCAGCTCACATACGAGCAGTACTTC. Protein: CAIKGQLTYEQYF.

This clone was detected only a few times. The V and J genes are TRBV6-4 and TRBJ2-1, with 7 bases lining up with TRBD2. CDR1 is MRHNA, CDR2 SNTAGT, per germline. Trimming removed 7 bases from V and 6 bases from J; junction bases left unmatched: 6. The CDR3 runs to 13 residues. CDR3 sequence reads: CASKSGEGNEQFF. CDR3 DNA sequence: TGTGCCAGCAAGAGCGGGGAAGGCAATGAGCAGTTCTTC.

The chain links TRBV6-1 to TRBJ2-3; D unclear. With 4 bases removed from V and 0 bases from J, the gap between germline ends came to 8 bases. The CDR3 runs 14 residues. CDR1 is MNHNS, CDR2 SASEGT, per germline. The CDR3 region has the DNA TGTGCCAGCAGTGCGGGTAGGAGCACAGATACGCAGTATTTT. As protein: CASSAGRSTDTQYF.

J is TRBJ1-2 and V is TRBV11-2, with D possibly TRBD1 on 6 matching bases. CDR1 and CDR2 from the germline V gene are SGHAT and FQNNGV. V lost 4 bases, J lost 5 bases, and 17 bases lay in between. CDR3 length: 15 residues. The CDR3 reads CASSSGGGGRYGYTF. The DNA of the CDR3 is TGTGCCAGCAGCTCTGGGGGAGGGGGACGGTATGGCTACACCTTC.

The chain carries TRBV7-6 and TRBJ2-3, with D uncertain. The CDR3 consists of 11 residues. The germline V gene encodes CDR1 SGHVS and CDR2 FNYEAQ. V lost 4 bases and J 3 bases, leaving 2 bases between the germline ends. DNA for the CDR3: TGTGCCAGCAGCTCGACAGATACGCAGTATTTT. Translation: CASSSTDTQYF.

The chain recombines TRBV28 with TRBJ1-4; unclear D gene. CDR1 is MDHEN and CDR2 is SYDVKM in the germline V gene. The CDR3 is made up of 14 amino acids. The germline V and J ends were trimmed by 3 bases and 7 bases, with 12 bases remaining between them. The CDR3 is CASSFSGSFEKLFF. DNA of the CDR3: TGTGCCAGCAGTTTCTCGGGGTCTTTTGAAAAACTGTTTTTT.

This chain uses TRBV18 with TRBJ1-1, with no clear D. The length of the CDR3 is 15 residues. Trimming took 3 bases from V and 1 from J, leaving 12 bases between them. The germline gives CDR1 KGHSH, CDR2 LQKENI. CDR3 region: CASSPKSAGNTEAFF. The CDR3 DNA reads as TGTGCCAGCTCACCTAAGTCAGCGGGGAACACTGAAGCTTTCTTT.

The rearrangement uses TRBV14 and TRBJ1-2, with 7 bases matching TRBD1. CDR3 size: 16 residues. Germline lookup yields CDR1 SGHDN and CDR2 FVKESK. The trim removed 1 base at V and 8 bases at J, leaving 13 bases unmatched. The CDR3 sequence is CASSQVGTDRALGYTF. The CDR3 DNA reads as TGTGCCAGCAGCCAAGTTGGAACCGACAGGGCTCTGGGCTACACCTTC.